A selection of T cell receptor beta chains follows, all from one sample in a study of T cells expressing NK-cell markers. Using the 5' RACE reads, TCRdb records one entry per CDR3 protein without DNA. The sample totals 500,000 to 600,000 distinct CDR3 sequences; its top ten clones hold roughly 3.6%. The sequencing input was blood T cells: a sorted CD56 or NKG2C T cell subset, CD4+ or CD8+ T cells, or bulk PBMC T cells (not recorded which). These receptors all come from a man between 18 and 29 years old in good health. Each CDR3 is given with its conserved first and last residue. Each record gives: V gene, J gene, CDR3 protein.

TRBV12-3/TRBV12-4	TRBJ2-5	CASSFVVGSQETQYF
TRBV27	TRBJ2-7	CASSLGPQGREQYF
TRBV4-1	TRBJ2-2	CASSQERRYTGELFF
TRBV6-1	TRBJ2-2	CASSKGVWTGELFF
TRBV6-4	TRBJ2-3	CATGQGGTDTQYF
TRBV6-1	TRBJ2-7	CASSVERLDEQYF
TRBV20-1	TRBJ1-2	CSAREGGQGAKSDYGYTF
TRBV15	TRBJ2-7	CATSKDRDYEQYF
TRBV5-1	TRBJ2-1	CASSLEGRWEQFF
TRBV14	TRBJ2-7	CASSLTTGTESIYEQYF
TRBV5-1	TRBJ2-1	CASSLEGPGDEQFF
TRBV11-2	TRBJ2-1	CASSPVLWEQFF
TRBV3-1	TRBJ2-3	CASSQAVGLARFTDTQYF
TRBV20-1	TRBJ2-2	CSARREGLGGELFF
TRBV6-1	TRBJ2-5	CASSSEQYFQETQYF
TRBV4-1	TRBJ2-5	CASSVTRLETQYF
TRBV20-1	TRBJ2-3	CSAHSGTDTQYF
TRBV6-1	TRBJ1-6	CASSEVIGSPLHF
TRBV20-1	TRBJ2-1	CSAQRSPSGVYNEQFF
TRBV20-1	TRBJ1-2	CSASFGYGYTF
TRBV20-1	TRBJ1-2	CSATPGETYGYTF
TRBV7-2	TRBJ1-2	CASSLSAEFNYGYTF
TRBV4-1	TRBJ2-1	CASSQPAGAAPQQFF
TRBV7-9	TRBJ1-5	CASSEGLSNQPQHF